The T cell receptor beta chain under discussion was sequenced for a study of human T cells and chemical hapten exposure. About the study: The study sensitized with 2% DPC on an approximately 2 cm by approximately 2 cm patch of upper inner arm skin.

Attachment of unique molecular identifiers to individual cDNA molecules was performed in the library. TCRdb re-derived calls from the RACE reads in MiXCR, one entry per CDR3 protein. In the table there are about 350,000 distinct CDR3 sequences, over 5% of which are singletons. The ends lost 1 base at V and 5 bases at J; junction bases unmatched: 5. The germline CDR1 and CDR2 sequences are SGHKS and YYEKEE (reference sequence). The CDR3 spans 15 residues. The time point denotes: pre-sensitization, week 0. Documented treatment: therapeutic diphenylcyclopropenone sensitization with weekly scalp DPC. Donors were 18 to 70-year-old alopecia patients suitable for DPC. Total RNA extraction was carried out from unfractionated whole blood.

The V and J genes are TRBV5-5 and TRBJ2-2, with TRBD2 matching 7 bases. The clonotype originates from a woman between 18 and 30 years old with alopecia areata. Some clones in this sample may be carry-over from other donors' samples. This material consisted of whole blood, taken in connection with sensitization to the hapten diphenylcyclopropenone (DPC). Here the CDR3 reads CASSLYGEGTGELFF. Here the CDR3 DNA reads TGTGCCAGCAGCTTGTACGGGGAGGGGACCGGGGAGCTGTTTTTT. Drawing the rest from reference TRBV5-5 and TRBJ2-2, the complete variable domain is DAGVTQSPTHLIKTRGQQVTLRCSPISGHKSVSWYQQVLGQGPQFIFQYYEKEERGRGNFPDRFSARQFPNYSSELNVNALLLGDSALYLCASSLYGEGTGELFFGEGSRLTVL.